One and the same sample provided the 18 T cell receptor beta chains below, sequenced in a study of shared clonotypes between healthy human individuals. Clones were sequenced by immunoSEQ multiplex PCR, and TCRdb holds only the in-frame ones, with some missing. The table lists about half a million clones, 79% of them singletons. Sequenced input: PBMCs. All receptors come from a woman in her forties in good health. Some clones in this sample may be carry-over from other donors' samples.

V usage is TRBV9 and J usage is TRBJ1-5, with 11 bases aligning to TRBD1. With V trimmed by 3 bases and J by 7 bases, 3 bases remained unmatched. Looked up from germline, CDR1 is SGDLS and CDR2 is YYNGEE. The CDR3 is 14 amino acids. The CDR3 region is CASSGTGGGQPQHF. In nucleotides, the CDR3 is TGTGCCAGCAGCGGGACAGGGGGCGGCCAGCCCCAGCATTTT.

This chain uses TRBV6-1 with TRBJ2-5; 7 nucleotides agree with TRBD1. The DNA matches TRBJ2-7 better at its end, which makes the J call doubtful. Per the germline V gene, CDR1 is MNHNS and CDR2 is SASEGT. The length of the CDR3 is 14 residues. The CDR3 sequence is CATDRDRVSYEQYF. CDR3 bases: TGTGCCACCGACCGGGACAGAGTCTCCTACGAGCAGTACTTC.

This clone was seen only once. This rearrangement joins TRBV7-2 to TRBJ2-1; 10 nucleotides line up with TRBD2. Trimming cost V 3 bases and J 10 bases; bases outside gene matches: 9. Germline V gives CDR1 SGHTA, CDR2 FQGNSA. This CDR3 contains 15 residues. The DNA of the CDR3 is TGTGCCAGCAGCTTGGCGATAGCGGGGGGCCGGGAGCAGTTCTTC. This gives the protein CASSLAIAGGREQFF.

The rearrangement links TRBV28 to TRBJ2-3; D is undetermined. The V end was cut by 5 bases, the J end by 0 bases, with 9 bases between. The CDR3 runs to 14 residues. Germline assignment: CDR1 MDHEN and CDR2 SYDVKM. The CDR3 DNA reads as TGTGCCAGCAGTCTAGAGAAAAGCACAGATACGCAGTATTTT. It codes for CASSLEKSTDTQYF.

This chain uses TRBV27 with TRBJ2-2; TRBD2 matches at 11 bases. The CDR3 extends over 19 amino acids. Germline CDR1 MNHEY, CDR2 SMNVEV (reference sequence). V shed 8 bases and J 2 bases; nucleotides not matched to a gene: 16. CDR3 nucleotides: TGTGCCAGCGGCAGATCCGGGACTAGCGGATTACCCAACACCGGGGAGCTGTTTTTT. It translates to CASGRSGTSGLPNTGELFF.

CDR3 bases: TGTGCCAGCAGTCTCGGACAGGGAGGCTACGAGCAGTACTTC. This translates into CASSLGQGGYEQYF. This rearrangement joins TRBV6-6 to TRBJ2-7; 8 bases align to TRBD1. Germline assignment: CDR1 MNHNY and CDR2 SVGAGI (reference sequence). There are 14 residues in the CDR3. V trimming: 5 bases; J trimming: 3 bases; junction bases outside the gene matches: 6.

The CDR3 coding sequence is TGTGCCAGCTCTAGCGGAATCGAATACGAGCAGTACTTC. It is translated as CASSSGIEYEQYF. The rearrangement links TRBV18 to TRBJ2-7, with D perhaps matching TRBD2 (6 bases). There are 13 residues in the CDR3. Germline V gene sequence: CDR1 KGHSH, CDR2 LQKENI. V lost 6 bases, J lost 4 bases, and 13 bases lay in between.

The chain carries TRBV7-2 and TRBJ2-3; D assignment may be TRBD1 or TRBD2 (6 bases each). There are 13 residues in the CDR3. Germline V gene sequence: CDR1 SGHTA, CDR2 FQGNSA. V lost 4 bases and J 9 bases, leaving 14 bases between the germline ends. In nucleotides, the CDR3 is TGTGCCAGCAGCTCGAGACAGGAGGGGACGCAGTATTTT. This translates into CASSSRQEGTQYF.

The chain carries TRBV6-6 and TRBJ1-1; 7 nucleotides line up with TRBD1. The CDR3 length is 15 residues. Losses at the gene ends were 0 bases for V and 1 base for J; bases not matched to a gene: 2. Germline values: CDR1 MNHNY, CDR2 SVGAGI (reference sequence). The CDR3 coding sequence is TGTGCCAGCAGTTACTCTAACAGGGGGAACACTGAAGCTTTCTTT. This codes for CASSYSNRGNTEAFF.

The rearrangement joins TRBV19 to TRBJ2-3; 12 nucleotides agree with TRBD2. Germline V gives CDR1 LNHDA, CDR2 SQIVND (reference sequence). J was trimmed by 3 bases and V by 10 bases; bases with no gene match: 5. The CDR3 is 14 amino acids. CDR3: CATSGTSGTDTQYF. The CDR3 DNA reads as TGTGCCACCTCCGGGACTAGCGGGACAGATACGCAGTATTTT.

V and J are TRBV7-8 and TRBJ2-3; TRBD2 aligns across 12 bases. Looked up from germline, CDR1 is SGHVS and CDR2 is FQNEAQ. V lost 5 bases to trimming and J lost 4 bases; unmatched junction nucleotides: 4. CDR3 length equals 15 residues. The CDR3 DNA is TGTGCCAGCAGCAGACTAGCGGGAGTGGCAGATACGCAGTATTTT. Translating it yields CASSRLAGVADTQYF. The full variable domain, rest sourced from reference TRBV7-8 and TRBJ2-3, is GAGVSQSPRYKVAKRGQDVALRCDPISGHVSLFWYQQALGQGPEFLTYFQNEAQLDKSGLPSDRFFAERPEGSVSTLKIQRTQQEDSAVYLCASSRLAGVADTQYFGPGTRLTVL.

Written as DNA, the CDR3 is TGCGCCAGCAGCCGGACGTTGCAAGAGACCCAGTACTTC. Translating it yields CASSRTLQETQYF. This chain links TRBV5-1 with TRBJ2-5; D is ambiguous. The CDR3 is made up of 13 amino acids. Germline CDR1 SGHRS, CDR2 YFSETQ. V was clipped by 4 bases and J by 2 bases, with 9 bases between them.

This clone appeared once. The chain uses TRBV6-1 and TRBJ2-7, with D perhaps matching TRBD1 (6 bases). This CDR3 comprises 12 residues. CDR1 is MNHNS, CDR2 SASEGT, per germline. V lost 6 bases and J lost 2, with 8 bases in between. The CDR3 loop is CASRGDTYEQYF. The CDR3 DNA sequence: TGTGCCAGCAGAGGGGACACCTACGAGCAGTACTTC.

V is TRBV7-9 and J is TRBJ2-7, with 7 bases identical to TRBD2. Germline CDR1 SEHNR, CDR2 FQNEAQ (reference sequence). V lost 2 bases to trimming and J lost 6 bases; unmatched junction nucleotides: 1. The CDR3 runs to 12 residues. CDR3 bases: TGTGCCAGCAGCTTAACGGGGGGCGAGCAGTACTTC. This codes for CASSLTGGEQYF.

The CDR3 protein is CASSEQGVNTEAFF. The DNA of the CDR3 is TGCGCCAGCAGCGAACAGGGGGTGAACACTGAAGCTTTCTTT. The genes are TRBV4-1 and TRBJ1-1; 8 nucleotides match TRBD1. Germline V gives CDR1 MGHRA, CDR2 YSYEKL. This CDR3 has 14 residues. J lost 0 bases, V lost 5 bases, and 2 bases had no gene match.

The V and J genes are TRBV10-3 and TRBJ1-2; 9 bases fit TRBD1. CDR1 and CDR2 (germline): ENHRY, SYGVKD. The CDR3 consists of 12 residues. Trimming took 10 bases from V and 4 from J; bases not matched to a gene: 4. CDR3 bases: TGTGCCACGGACAGGGGTGGCTATGGCTACACCTTC. It encodes CATDRGGYGYTF.

The DNA of the CDR3 is TGTGCCAGCAGCTTGCAGCGGGACGTCGTACGGGGCACAGATACGCAGTATTTT. Its translation is CASSLQRDVVRGTDTQYF. The chain couples TRBV13 to TRBJ2-3, with 7 bases that match TRBD2. Germline CDR1 and CDR2: PRHDT and FYEKMQ (reference sequence). The length of the CDR3 is 18 residues. The V and J ends lost 3 bases and 1 base, in that order; junction bases with no gene match: 13.

This rearrangement joins TRBV7-9 to TRBJ2-3, with D possibly matching TRBD2 (6 bases). The V gene's germline CDR1 is SEHNR and CDR2 FQNEAQ (reference sequence). CDR3 length: 15 amino acids. Trimming took off 5 bases at V and 3 bases at J, with 15 bases between the two ends. CDR3 sequence (DNA): TGTGCCAGCAGCCCGATTGGGACTCCTACAGATACGCAGTATTTT. Amino acid sequence: CASSPIGTPTDTQYF.